Included here is one T cell receptor beta chain sequence, with context. This sample was included in a study of blood T cell repertoires in COVID-19. Study-wide context: Sample material is recorded as cDNA or gDNA derived from T cells, B-cell-depleted T cells, or PBMCs.

This CDR3 is 16 amino acids long. The germline V gene encodes CDR1 LGHDT and CDR2 YNNKEL (reference sequence). The V segment lost 2 bases and the J segment 6 bases; nucleotides outside the gene matches: 13. In the source study's methods: Reference gene primer amplification yielded estimated nucleated cell counts. Assay: immunoSEQ multiplex PCR; the TCRdb copy retains only in-frame clones and omits some. That table supplies the V and J calls and clone size; D and trimming were determined from the DNA. The table has 180,000 or so clones, 85% to 90% seen once. This clonotype was obtained from a young man with acute or convalescent COVID-19. J is TRBJ2-7 and V is TRBV3-1 (or the pseudogene TRBV3-2); 7 bases fit TRBD1. Sequenced sample: peripheral blood. In DNA, the CDR3 is TGTGCCAGCAGCCAATCCCGGGACAGTGGGACAGTCGAGCAGTACTTC. Encoded protein: CASSQSRDSGTVEQYF.